This T cell receptor (beta chain) was found in a study of siplizumab effects on memory and regulatory T cells. Study-wide points: Suppressive function of proliferating Tregs from siplizumab cultures was not confirmed.

Only in-frame clones appear in the TCRdb table, and some are missing; sequencing was by immunoSEQ multiplex PCR. Here the sample spans some 100,000 clones, approximately 91% being singletons. There are 15 residues in the CDR3. Germline CDR1 reads SGHRS; CDR2 reads YFSETQ. V lost 1 base, J lost 0 bases, and 11 bases lay in between. About this clone itself: Its antigen is as yet unknown.

The source material was CD4+ T cells sorted from blood. This receptor was identified in a human donor in good health. Some clones in this sample may be carry-over from other donors' samples. The chain recombines TRBV5-1 with TRBJ2-7; D possibly uses TRBD1 or TRBD2 (5 bases each). The CDR3 spells CASSLMGVSSYEQYF. In DNA form, the CDR3 reads TGCGCCAGCAGCTTGATGGGGGTCTCCTCCTACGAGCAGTACTTC.